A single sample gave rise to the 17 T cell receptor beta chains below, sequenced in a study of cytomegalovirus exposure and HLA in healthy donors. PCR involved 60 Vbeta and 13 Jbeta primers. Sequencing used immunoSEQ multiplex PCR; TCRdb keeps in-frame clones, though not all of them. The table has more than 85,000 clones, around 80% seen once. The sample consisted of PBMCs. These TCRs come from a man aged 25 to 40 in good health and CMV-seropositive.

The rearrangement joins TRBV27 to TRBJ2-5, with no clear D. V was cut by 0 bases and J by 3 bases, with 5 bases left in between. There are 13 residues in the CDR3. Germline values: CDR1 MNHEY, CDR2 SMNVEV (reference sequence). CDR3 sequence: CASSLSLKETQYF. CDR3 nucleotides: TGTGCCAGCAGTTTATCCCTAAAAGAGACCCAGTACTTC.

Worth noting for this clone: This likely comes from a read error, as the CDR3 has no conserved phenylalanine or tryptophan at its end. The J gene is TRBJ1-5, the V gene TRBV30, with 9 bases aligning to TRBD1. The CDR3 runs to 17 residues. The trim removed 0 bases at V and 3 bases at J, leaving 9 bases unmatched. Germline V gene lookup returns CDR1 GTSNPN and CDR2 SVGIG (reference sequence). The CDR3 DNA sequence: TGTGCCTGGAGTGTACCCGGACAGGGGTCCTCCAATCAGCCCCAGCATCTT. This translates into CAWSVPGQGSSNQPQHL.

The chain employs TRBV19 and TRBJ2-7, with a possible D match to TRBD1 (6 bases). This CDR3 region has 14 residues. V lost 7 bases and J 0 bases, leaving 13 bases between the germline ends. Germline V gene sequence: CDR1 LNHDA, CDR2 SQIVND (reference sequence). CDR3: CASKPGQSSYEQYF. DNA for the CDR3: TGTGCCAGTAAACCCGGACAGTCCTCCTACGAGCAGTACTTC.

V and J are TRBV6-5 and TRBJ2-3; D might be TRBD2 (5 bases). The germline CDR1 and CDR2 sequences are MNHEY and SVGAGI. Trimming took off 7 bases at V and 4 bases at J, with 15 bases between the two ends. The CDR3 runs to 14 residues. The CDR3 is CASNPQGLSDTQYF. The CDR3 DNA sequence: TGTGCCAGCAACCCTCAAGGACTTTCAGATACGCAGTATTTT.

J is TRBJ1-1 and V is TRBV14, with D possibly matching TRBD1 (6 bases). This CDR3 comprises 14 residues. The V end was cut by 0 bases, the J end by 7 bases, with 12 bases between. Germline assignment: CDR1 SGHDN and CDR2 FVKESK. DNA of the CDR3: TGTGCCAGCAGCCAAGAGGTACAGGGTGGTGAAGCTTTCTTT. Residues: CASSQEVQGGEAFF. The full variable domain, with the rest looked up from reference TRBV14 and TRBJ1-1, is EAGVTQFPSHSVIEKGQTVTLRCDPISGHDNLYWYRRVMGKEIKFLLHFVKESKQDESGMPNNRFLAERTGGTYSTLKVQPAELEDSGVYFCASSQEVQGGEAFFGQGTRLTVV.

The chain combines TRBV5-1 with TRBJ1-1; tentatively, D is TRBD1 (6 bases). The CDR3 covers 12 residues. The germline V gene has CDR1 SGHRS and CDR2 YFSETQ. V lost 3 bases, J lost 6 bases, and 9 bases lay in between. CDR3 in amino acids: CASSWNRAEAFF. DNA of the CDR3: TGCGCCAGCAGCTGGAACAGGGCTGAAGCTTTCTTT.

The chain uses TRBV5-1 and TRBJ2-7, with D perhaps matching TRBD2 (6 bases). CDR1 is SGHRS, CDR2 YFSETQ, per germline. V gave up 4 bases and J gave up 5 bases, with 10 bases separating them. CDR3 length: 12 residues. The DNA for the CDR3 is TGCGCCAGCAGCCTGTCGGGGGACGAGCAGTACTTC. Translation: CASSLSGDEQYF.

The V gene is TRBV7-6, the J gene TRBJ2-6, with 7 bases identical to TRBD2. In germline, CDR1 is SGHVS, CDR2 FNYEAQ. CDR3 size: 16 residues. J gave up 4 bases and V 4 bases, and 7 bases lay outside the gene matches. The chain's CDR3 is CASSWAAGSGANVLTF. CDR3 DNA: TGTGCCAGCAGCTGGGCAGCGGGGTCGGGGGCCAACGTCCTGACTTTC.

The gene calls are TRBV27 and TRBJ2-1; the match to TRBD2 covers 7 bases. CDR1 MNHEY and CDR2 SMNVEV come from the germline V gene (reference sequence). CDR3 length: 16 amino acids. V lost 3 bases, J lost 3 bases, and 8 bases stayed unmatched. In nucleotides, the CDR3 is TGTGCCAGCAGTTTGTTAGGCGGGGGATACTACAATGAGCAGTTCTTC. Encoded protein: CASSLLGGGYYNEQFF.

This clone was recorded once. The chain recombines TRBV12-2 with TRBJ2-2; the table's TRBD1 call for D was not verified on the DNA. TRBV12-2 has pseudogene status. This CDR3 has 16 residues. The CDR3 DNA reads TGTGCAAGTCGCTTAGTCGACAGGGCTGGCACCGGGGAGCTGTTTTTT. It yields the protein CASRLVDRAGTGELFF.

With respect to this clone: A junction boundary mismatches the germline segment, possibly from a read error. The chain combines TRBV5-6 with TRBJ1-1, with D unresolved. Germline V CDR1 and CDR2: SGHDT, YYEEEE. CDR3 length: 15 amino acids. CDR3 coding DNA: TGTGCCGGCAGCGCGAGAGCGGCTGGTAGGGATGAAGCTTTCTTT. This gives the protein CAGSARAAGRDEAFF.

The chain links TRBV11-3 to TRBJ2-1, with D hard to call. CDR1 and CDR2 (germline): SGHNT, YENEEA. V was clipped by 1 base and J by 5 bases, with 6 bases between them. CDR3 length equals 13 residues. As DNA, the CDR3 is TGTGCCAGCAGCTTAGGTCAGAACAATGAGCAGTTCTTC. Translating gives CASSLGQNNEQFF.

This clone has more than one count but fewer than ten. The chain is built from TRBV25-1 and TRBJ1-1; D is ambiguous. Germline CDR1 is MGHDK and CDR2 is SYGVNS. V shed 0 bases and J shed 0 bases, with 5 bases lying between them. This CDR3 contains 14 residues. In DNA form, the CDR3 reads TGTGCCAGCAGTGAATATCAGGTGAACACTGAAGCTTTCTTT. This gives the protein CASSEYQVNTEAFF.

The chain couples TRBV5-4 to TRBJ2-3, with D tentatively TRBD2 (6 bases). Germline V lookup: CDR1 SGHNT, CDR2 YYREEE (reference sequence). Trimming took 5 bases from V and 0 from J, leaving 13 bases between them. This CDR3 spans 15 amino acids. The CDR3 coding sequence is TGTGCCAGCAGGCTTTTGGGGACTAGCACAGATACGCAGTATTTT. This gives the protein CASRLLGTSTDTQYF.

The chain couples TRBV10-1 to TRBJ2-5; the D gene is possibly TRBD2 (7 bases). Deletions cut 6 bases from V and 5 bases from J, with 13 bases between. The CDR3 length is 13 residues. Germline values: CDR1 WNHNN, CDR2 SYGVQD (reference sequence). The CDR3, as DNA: TGCGCCAGCAGGGGGGGGCCTCGGGAGACCCAGTACTTC. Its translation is CASRGGPRETQYF.

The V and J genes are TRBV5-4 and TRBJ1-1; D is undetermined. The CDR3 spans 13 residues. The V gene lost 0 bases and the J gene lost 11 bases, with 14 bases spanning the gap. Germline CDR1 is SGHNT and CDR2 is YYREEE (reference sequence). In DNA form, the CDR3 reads TGTGCCAGCAGCTTGGACAGTGTTGGGGAGGCTTTCTTT. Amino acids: CASSLDSVGEAFF.

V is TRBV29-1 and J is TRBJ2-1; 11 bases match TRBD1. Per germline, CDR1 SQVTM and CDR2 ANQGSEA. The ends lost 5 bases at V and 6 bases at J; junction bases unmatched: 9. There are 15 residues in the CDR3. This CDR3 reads CSVSRRDRGSNEQFF. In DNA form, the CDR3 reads TGCAGCGTTAGCAGGCGGGACAGGGGGTCCAATGAGCAGTTCTTC.